This T cell receptor beta chain was observed in a study of T cell responses to AZD1222 COVID-19 vaccine. Study-level findings and limits: Seropositive AZD1222 recipients at baseline numbered only six or seven. Spike-specific TCR breadth and depth grew following two AZD1222 doses. The CD4 TCRs associated with vaccination extended across spike and predominated at 160-218 and 743-854.

In its sample, this clone was seen a few times. Its antigen remains unidentified. Assay: immunoSEQ multiplex PCR; the TCRdb copy retains only in-frame clones and omits some. The table has 150,000 to 180,000 clones, roughly 90% seen once. The V and J ends lost 7 bases and 8 bases respectively, with 17 bases between them. Germline CDR1 MNHEY, CDR2 SMNVEV (reference sequence). This CDR3 contains 14 residues. This TCR derives from an adult in good health. The chain has TRBV27 and TRBJ2-2; unclear D gene. The specimen comprised peripheral blood, sampled on day 0 of AZD1222 vaccination. The CDR3 bases are TGTGCCAGCAATTTTGCCCGTCGTCAGGGGGAGCTGTTTTTT. Its translation is CASNFARRQGELFF.